A single sample gave rise to the 27 T cell receptor beta chains below, sequenced in a study of T cells in Graves' hyperthyroidism and ophthalmopathy. TCR beta CDR3 region amplification was performed from RNA transcripts. TCR CDR3 underwent first-round RT-PCR with the HTBI primer set. MiXCR, applied by TCRdb to the multiplex PCR reads, yields one record per CDR3 protein. The table shows nearly 750,000 distinct CDR3 sequences, with 35% occurring only once. Source material: blood. These receptor sequences come from a woman between 40 and 55 years old with Graves' hyperthyroidism.

Many counts were recorded for this clonotype. This chain links TRBV15 with TRBJ2-7, with D perhaps assigned TRBD1 or TRBD2 (6 bases each). V was shortened by 0 bases and J by 8 bases, with 17 bases between the two germline ends. This CDR3 contains 15 residues. From germline, CDR1 is LNHNV and CDR2 YYDKDF (reference sequence). The CDR3 nucleotides read TGTGCCACCAGCAGAGATCCGGGGTGGCGGGACAAGCAGTACTTC. Translation: CATSRDPGWRDKQYF.

This clonotype was seen repeatedly, ten times or more. The CDR3 spells CASSLDESNQPQHF. The CDR3 DNA follows: TGCGCCAGCAGCTTGGACGAAAGCAATCAGCCCCAGCATTTT. The chain recombines TRBV5-1 with TRBJ1-5; no clear D gene. CDR3 length: 14 residues. CDR1 is SGHRS and CDR2 is YFSETQ in the germline V gene. The germline V and J ends were trimmed by 0 bases and 1 base, with 5 bases remaining between them. Using reference TRBV5-1 and TRBJ1-5 for the parts outside the CDR3, the full variable domain is KAGVTQTPRYLIKTRGQQVTLSCSPISGHRSVSWYQQTPGQGLQFLFEYFSETQRNKGNFPGRFSGRQFSNSRSEMNVSTLELGDSALYLCASSLDESNQPQHFGDGTRLSIL.

The rearrangement links TRBV7-2 to TRBJ1-4, with TRBD1 as a possible D gene (5 bases). The V end was cut by 6 bases, the J end by 5 bases, with 13 bases between. The CDR3 has 14 residues. CDR1 is SGHTA and CDR2 is FQGNSA in the germline V gene. The CDR3 reads CASRSMGLNEKLFF. The CDR3 nucleotides are TGTGCCAGCAGGTCCATGGGACTCAATGAAAAACTGTTTTTT.

This clonotype was counted many times. CDR3 amino acids: CASSLWARGPMGYGYTF. As DNA, the CDR3 is TGTGCCAGCAGCTTATGGGCAAGGGGCCCTATGGGCTATGGCTACACCTTC. This chain joins TRBV7-9 and TRBJ1-2, with D tentatively TRBD1 (5 bases). Germline values: CDR1 SEHNR, CDR2 FQNEAQ (reference sequence). The CDR3 loop spans 17 amino acids. V lost 2 bases and J lost 4, with 20 bases in between.

The chain has TRBV20-1 and TRBJ1-1; D is ambiguous. The germline V gene has CDR1 DFQATT and CDR2 SNEGSKA (reference sequence). Between the trimmed V and J ends, which lost 4 bases and 4 bases, there was a span of 13 bases. There are 13 residues in the CDR3. CDR3 residues: CSAMEGPSTEAFF. The CDR3 DNA reads as TGCAGTGCTATGGAGGGCCCGAGCACTGAAGCTTTCTTT.

The V call is TRBV20-1, the J call TRBJ1-4; 7 bases map to TRBD1. This CDR3 is built from 14 residues. Trimming took 3 bases from V and 4 from J; bases not matched to a gene: 5. Germline V lookup: CDR1 DFQATT, CDR2 SNEGSKA (reference sequence). The CDR3 nucleotides read TGCAGTGCTAGCGGGGGACAGCGTAATGAAAAACTGTTTTTT. Residues: CSASGGQRNEKLFF.

This clonotype was seen ten or more times. The chain joins TRBV29-1 to TRBJ1-2, with D unclear. The germline CDR1 and CDR2 sequences are SQVTM and ANQGSEA. CDR3 length: 13 residues. V gave up 0 bases and J gave up 8 bases, with 13 bases separating them. DNA for the CDR3: TGCAGCGTTGAAGATTGGGTCTCTGGGGGCTACACCTTC. It translates to CSVEDWVSGGYTF.

The rearrangement uses TRBV28 and TRBJ1-2; TRBD1 matches 7 bases. The germline V gene encodes CDR1 MDHEN and CDR2 SYDVKM. V was clipped by 3 bases and J by 8 bases; unmatched bases: 6. The CDR3 has 13 residues. CDR3 nucleotide sequence: TGTGCCAGCAGTTTGGCCGACAGGGACGGCTACACCTTC. This encodes CASSLADRDGYTF.

On this clonotype itself: Being one base from a much bigger clone, this may be a read error. The rearrangement links TRBV29-1 to TRBJ2-2, with 7 bases matching TRBD1. The CDR3 totals 14 residues. Germline CDR1 SQVTM, CDR2 ANQGSEA. The junction had 12 bases not matched to a gene; V was cut back by 7 bases and J by 7 bases. The CDR3 loop is CSAKSRGPDGELFF. CDR3 sequence (DNA): TGCAGCGCGAAGTCAAGGGGGCCCGACGGGGAGCTGTTTTTT.

The V gene is TRBV12-3 or TRBV12-4, the J gene TRBJ1-5; no clear D gene. There are 13 residues in the CDR3. The CDR3 sequence is CASGSQDNQPQHF. CDR3 sequence (DNA): TGTGCTAGTGGTTCGCAGGACAATCAGCCCCAGCATTTT.

V is TRBV6-2 or TRBV6-3 and J is TRBJ1-2; no clear D. With 4 bases removed from V and 8 bases from J, the gap between germline ends came to 5 bases. There are 10 residues in the CDR3. Germline values: CDR1 MNHEY, CDR2 SVGEGT. As DNA, the CDR3 is TGTGCCAGCAGTTCGCTCGGCTACACCTTC. Protein sequence: CASSSLGYTF.

The V call is TRBV7-9, the J call TRBJ2-5, with TRBD2 as a possible D gene (5 bases). The V gene lost 5 bases and the J gene lost 1 base, with 20 bases spanning the gap. This CDR3 has 17 residues. Germline V gene data show CDR1 as SEHNR and CDR2 as FQNEAQ (reference sequence). The CDR3 is CASSKRGGWDVQETQYF. The CDR3 bases are TGTGCCAGCAGCAAACGAGGCGGGTGGGATGTCCAAGAGACCCAGTACTTC.

V is TRBV5-6 and J is TRBJ1-1; a possible D gene is TRBD1 (6 bases). The CDR3 is 13 residues long. Germline V lookup: CDR1 SGHDT, CDR2 YYEEEE. Trimming took 3 bases from V and 8 from J, leaving 14 bases between them. CDR3 region: CASSCGQNPEAFF. The CDR3 coding sequence is TGTGCCAGCAGCTGCGGACAGAACCCCGAAGCTTTCTTT.

The chain links TRBV10-3 to TRBJ1-4; TRBD1 aligns across 7 bases. Trimming took 7 bases from V and 5 from J; bases not matched to a gene: 4. This CDR3 contains 13 residues. In germline, CDR1 is ENHRY, CDR2 SYGVKD. The CDR3 spells CAIKQGRNEKLFF. In DNA form, the CDR3 reads TGTGCCATCAAACAGGGGAGAAATGAAAAACTGTTTTTT.

This clonotype was observed a few times. The chain carries TRBV2 and TRBJ2-2; D unresolved. Between the trimmed V and J ends, which lost 8 bases and 3 bases, there was a span of 10 bases. CDR3 size: 13 residues. Germline V CDR1 and CDR2: SNHLY, FYNNEI. CDR3 nucleotide sequence: TGTGCCAGCTTATGGAGTTACACCGGGGAGCTGTTTTTT. It encodes CASLWSYTGELFF.

This clonotype has a count of ten or more. The J gene is TRBJ2-7, the V gene TRBV5-4; tentative D call: TRBD1 (5 bases). The germline CDR1 and CDR2 sequences are SGHNT and YYREEE (reference sequence). Trimming took 6 bases from V and 0 from J, leaving 13 bases between them. CDR3 length: 14 residues. The CDR3 loop reads CASKQEGVSYEQYF. The CDR3 DNA follows: TGTGCCAGCAAACAGGAAGGGGTCTCCTACGAGCAGTACTTC.

This clonotype was seen more than once but under ten times. The rearrangement links TRBV20-1 to TRBJ2-2; D is perhaps TRBD2 (5 bases). With 0 bases removed from V and 6 bases from J, the gap between germline ends came to 11 bases. Germline V gene sequence: CDR1 DFQATT, CDR2 SNEGSKA (reference sequence). There are 14 residues in the CDR3. In DNA, the CDR3 is TGCAGTGCTAGAGATCTAGTCGGGGCCGGGGAGCTGTTTTTT. It is translated as CSARDLVGAGELFF.

The V call is TRBV25-1, the J call TRBJ2-3, with 11 bases matching TRBD2. Per the germline V gene, CDR1 is MGHDK and CDR2 is SYGVNS. The V gene end was trimmed by 8 bases and the J gene end by 6 bases; junction bases not matched to a gene: 10. The length of the CDR3 is 15 residues. The CDR3 coding sequence is TGTGCCAGCTCAAGATCTAGCGGGAGGATGGATACGCAGTATTTT. Amino acids: CASSRSSGRMDTQYF.

This clonotype has a handful of counts. The rearrangement links TRBV6-6 to TRBJ2-5; 7 nucleotides align to TRBD1. The CDR3 loop spans 13 amino acids. Germline V gives CDR1 MNHNY, CDR2 SVGAGI (reference sequence). V was pared by 6 bases and J by 2 bases, with 3 bases of the junction left unmatched. The CDR3 region has the DNA TGTGCCAGCAGAAGGGGACAGCAAGAGACCCAGTACTTC. Residues: CASRRGQQETQYF.

J is TRBJ2-5 and V is TRBV18; 7 nucleotides line up with TRBD1. Germline CDR1 is KGHSH and CDR2 is LQKENI. The CDR3 extends over 12 amino acids. V shed 8 bases and J 3 bases; nucleotides not matched to a gene: 3. The CDR3 bases are TGTGCCAGCGAAACAGGGGAAGAGACCCAGTACTTC. Protein sequence: CASETGEETQYF.

The chain recombines TRBV11-2 with TRBJ2-7; D is unresolved. CDR1 and CDR2 (germline): SGHAT, FQNNGV. This CDR3 comprises 16 residues. Trimming stripped 6 bases from V and 2 bases from J, with 20 bases between. CDR3 nucleotide sequence: TGTGCCAGCAGTGCCCCGGGCCTCTCGCACCCCTACGAGCAGTACTTC. Translation: CASSAPGLSHPYEQYF. The complete variable domain, with remaining parts taken from reference TRBV11-2 and TRBJ2-7, reads EAGVAQSPRYKIIEKRQSVAFWCNPISGHATLYWYQQILGQGPKLLIQFQNNGVVDDSQLPKDRFSAERLKGVDSTLKIQPAKLEDSAVYLCASSAPGLSHPYEQYFGPGTRLTVT.

The J gene is TRBJ2-7, the V gene TRBV4-1; D is unresolved. V gave up 0 bases and J gave up 2 bases, with 11 bases separating them. The CDR3 consists of 15 residues. CDR1 and CDR2 (germline): MGHRA, YSYEKL. The CDR3 loop is CASSQDPRETYEQYF. The DNA for the CDR3 is TGCGCCAGCAGCCAAGATCCAAGGGAAACCTACGAGCAGTACTTC.

V usage is TRBV19 and J usage is TRBJ1-1; D gene ambiguous. The germline gives CDR1 LNHDA, CDR2 SQIVND (reference sequence). The length of the CDR3 is 14 residues. The ends were cut back, 3 bases at V and 4 bases at J, with 12 bases in the middle. The CDR3 bases are TGTGCCAGTAGTATGCCGGCCTCGGGCACTGAAGCTTTCTTT. Its translation is CASSMPASGTEAFF.

This clonotype has at least ten counts. The chain employs TRBV11-2 and TRBJ2-7; 14 positions agree with TRBD2. The CDR3 spans 16 residues. Germline V lookup: CDR1 SGHAT, CDR2 FQNNGV. V lost 5 bases, J lost 4 bases, and 7 bases stayed unmatched. DNA for the CDR3: TGTGCCAGCAGCACGGGACTAGCGGGAGCAGGGTACGAGCAGTACTTC. Residues: CASSTGLAGAGYEQYF. The variable domain in full, completed from reference TRBV11-2 and TRBJ2-7, reads EAGVAQSPRYKIIEKRQSVAFWCNPISGHATLYWYQQILGQGPKLLIQFQNNGVVDDSQLPKDRFSAERLKGVDSTLKIQPAKLEDSAVYLCASSTGLAGAGYEQYFGPGTRLTVT.

This clonotype turned up a few times. The chain recombines TRBV2 with TRBJ2-3, with a weak D call TRBD2 (5 bases). The CDR3 sequence is 14 residues long. Germline lookup yields CDR1 SNHLY and CDR2 FYNNEI. V dropped 6 bases and J dropped 2 bases, with 12 bases sitting between them. As DNA, the CDR3 is TGTGCCAGCAGAGCCGGGATGAACACAGATACGCAGTATTTT. Translated, it gives CASRAGMNTDTQYF.

This clonotype was seen many times. The rearrangement uses TRBV12-3 or TRBV12-4 and TRBJ2-6, with D uncertain. The V end was cut by 7 bases, the J end by 0 bases, with 7 bases between. There are 14 residues in the CDR3. For the CDR3, the DNA is TGTGCCAGCACAAGGACCTCTGGGGCCAACGTCCTGACTTTC. Protein product: CASTRTSGANVLTF.

In its sample, this clonotype was seen a few times. The gene calls are TRBV4-2 and TRBJ2-7, with D unclear. Trimming removed 0 bases at V and 3 bases at J, with 6 bases between. In germline, CDR1 is LGHNA, CDR2 YNFKEQ. The CDR3 is 13 amino acids. The CDR3 DNA is TGTGCCAGCAGCCAAGAGCGAAACTACGAGCAGTACTTC. Protein product: CASSQERNYEQYF.